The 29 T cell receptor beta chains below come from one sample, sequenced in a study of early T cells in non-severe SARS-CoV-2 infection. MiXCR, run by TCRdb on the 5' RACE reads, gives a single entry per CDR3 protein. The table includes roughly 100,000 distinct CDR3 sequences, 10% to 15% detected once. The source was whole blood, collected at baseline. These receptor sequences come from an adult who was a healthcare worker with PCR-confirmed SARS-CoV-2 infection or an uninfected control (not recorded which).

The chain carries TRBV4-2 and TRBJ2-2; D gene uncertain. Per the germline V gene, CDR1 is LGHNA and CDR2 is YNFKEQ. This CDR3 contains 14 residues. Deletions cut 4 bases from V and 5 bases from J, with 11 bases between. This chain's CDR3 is CASSPTVGTGELFF. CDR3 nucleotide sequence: TGTGCCAGCAGCCCAACCGTGGGAACCGGGGAGCTGTTTTTT.

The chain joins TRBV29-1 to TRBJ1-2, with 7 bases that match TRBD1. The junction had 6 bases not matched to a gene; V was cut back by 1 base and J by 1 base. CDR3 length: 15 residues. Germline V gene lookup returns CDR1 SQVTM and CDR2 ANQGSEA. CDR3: CSVEVVGGGNYGYTF. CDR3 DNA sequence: TGCAGCGTTGAAGTAGTAGGGGGCGGTAACTATGGCTACACCTTC.

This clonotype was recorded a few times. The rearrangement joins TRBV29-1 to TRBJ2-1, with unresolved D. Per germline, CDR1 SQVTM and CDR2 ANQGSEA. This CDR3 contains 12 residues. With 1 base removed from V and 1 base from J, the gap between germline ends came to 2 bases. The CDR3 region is CSVEVSYNEQFF. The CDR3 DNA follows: TGCAGCGTTGAAGTGTCCTACAATGAGCAGTTCTTC.

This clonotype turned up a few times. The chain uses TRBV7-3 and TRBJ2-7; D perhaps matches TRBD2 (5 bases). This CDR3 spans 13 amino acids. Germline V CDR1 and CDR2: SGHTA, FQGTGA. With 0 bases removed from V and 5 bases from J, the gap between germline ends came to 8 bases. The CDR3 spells CASSLTGSDEQYF. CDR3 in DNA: TGTGCCAGCAGCTTAACAGGGAGTGACGAGCAGTACTTC.

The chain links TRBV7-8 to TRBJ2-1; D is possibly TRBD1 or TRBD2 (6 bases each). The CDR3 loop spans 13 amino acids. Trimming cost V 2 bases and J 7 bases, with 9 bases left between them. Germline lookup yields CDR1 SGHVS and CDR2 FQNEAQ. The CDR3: CASSLPGANEQFF. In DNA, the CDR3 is TGTGCCAGCAGCTTACCGGGGGCAAATGAGCAGTTCTTC.

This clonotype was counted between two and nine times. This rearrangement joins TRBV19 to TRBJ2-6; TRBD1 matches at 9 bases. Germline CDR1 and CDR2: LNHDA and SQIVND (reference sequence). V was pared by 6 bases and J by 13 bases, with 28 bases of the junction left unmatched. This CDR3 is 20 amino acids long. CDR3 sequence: CASSSPRTGGLSPGVSVLTF. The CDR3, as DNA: TGTGCCAGTAGCTCACCCCGAACAGGGGGCCTATCCCCGGGCGTTTCGGTCCTGACTTTC.

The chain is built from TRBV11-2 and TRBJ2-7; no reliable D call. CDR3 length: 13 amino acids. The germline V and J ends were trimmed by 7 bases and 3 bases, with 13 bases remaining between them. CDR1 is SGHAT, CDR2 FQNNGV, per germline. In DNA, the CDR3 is TGTGCCAGCAAACGACCATCTAGCTACGAGCAGTACTTC. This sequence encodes CASKRPSSYEQYF.

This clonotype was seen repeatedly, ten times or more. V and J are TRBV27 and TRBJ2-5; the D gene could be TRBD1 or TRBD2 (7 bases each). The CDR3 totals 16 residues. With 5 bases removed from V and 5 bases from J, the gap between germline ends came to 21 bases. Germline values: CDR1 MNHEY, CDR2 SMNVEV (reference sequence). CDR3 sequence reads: CASSPWEGAFVETQYF. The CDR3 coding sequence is TGTGCCAGCAGTCCTTGGGAGGGGGCGTTTGTGGAGACCCAGTACTTC.

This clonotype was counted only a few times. CDR3 sequence: CASSLDWTVYEQYF. The CDR3 DNA reads TGTGCCAGCAGCTTAGATTGGACAGTCTACGAGCAGTACTTC. V gene TRBV11-2 combines with J gene TRBJ2-7; D is possibly TRBD1 (6 bases). This CDR3 has 14 residues. Trimming removed 0 bases from V and 3 bases from J, with 9 bases in between. The germline CDR1 and CDR2 sequences are SGHAT and FQNNGV.

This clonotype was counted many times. CDR3 protein: CSARDRGTLLGEQYF. The CDR3 nucleotides are TGCAGTGCTAGAGATCGGGGGACTTTGCTGGGCGAGCAGTACTTC. The chain combines TRBV20-1 with TRBJ2-7; TRBD2 might be the D (6 bases). Per the germline V gene, CDR1 is DFQATT and CDR2 is SNEGSKA (reference sequence). V was clipped by 0 bases and J by 6 bases, with 18 bases between them. The CDR3 extends over 15 amino acids.

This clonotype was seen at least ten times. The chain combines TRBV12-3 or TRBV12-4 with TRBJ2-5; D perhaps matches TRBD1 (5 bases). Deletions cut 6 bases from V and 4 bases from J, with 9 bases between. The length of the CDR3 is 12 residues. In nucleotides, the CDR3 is TGTGCCAGCAGCTTTAGGGGAGAGACCCAGTACTTC. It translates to CASSFRGETQYF.

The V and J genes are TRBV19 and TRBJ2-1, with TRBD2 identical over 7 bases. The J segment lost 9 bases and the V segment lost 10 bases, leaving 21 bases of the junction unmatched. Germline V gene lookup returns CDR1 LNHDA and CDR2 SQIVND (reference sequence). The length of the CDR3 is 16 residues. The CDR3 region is CATSGLAVGEFPEQFF. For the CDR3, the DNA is TGTGCCACAAGTGGCCTAGCGGTGGGAGAGTTCCCTGAGCAGTTCTTC.

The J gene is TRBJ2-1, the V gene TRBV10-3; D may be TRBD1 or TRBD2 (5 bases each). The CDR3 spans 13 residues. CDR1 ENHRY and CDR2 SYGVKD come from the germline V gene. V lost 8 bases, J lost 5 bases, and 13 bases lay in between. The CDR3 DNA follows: TGTGCCATCGAGGCAGGGAGCAACAATGAGCAGTTCTTC. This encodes CAIEAGSNNEQFF.

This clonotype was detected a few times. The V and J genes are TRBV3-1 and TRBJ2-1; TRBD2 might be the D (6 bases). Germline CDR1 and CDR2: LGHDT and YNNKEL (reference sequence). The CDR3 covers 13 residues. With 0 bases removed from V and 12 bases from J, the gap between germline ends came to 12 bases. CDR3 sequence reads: CASSQEEGLLQFF. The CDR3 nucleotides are TGTGCCAGCAGCCAAGAGGAGGGTCTGTTGCAGTTCTTC.

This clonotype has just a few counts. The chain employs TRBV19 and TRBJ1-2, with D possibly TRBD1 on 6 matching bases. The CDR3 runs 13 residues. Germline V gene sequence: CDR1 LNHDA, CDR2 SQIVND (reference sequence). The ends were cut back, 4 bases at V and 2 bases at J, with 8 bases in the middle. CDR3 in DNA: TGTGCCAGTAGTAGGACAGTCAACTATGGCTACACCTTC. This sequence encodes CASSRTVNYGYTF.

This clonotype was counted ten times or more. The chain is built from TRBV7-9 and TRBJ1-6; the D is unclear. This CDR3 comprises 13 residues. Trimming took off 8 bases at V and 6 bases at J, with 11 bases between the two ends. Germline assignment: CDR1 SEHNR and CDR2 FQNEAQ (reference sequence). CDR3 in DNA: TGTGCCAGCCAGCCCGGCGGTAATTCACCCCTCCACTTT. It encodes CASQPGGNSPLHF.

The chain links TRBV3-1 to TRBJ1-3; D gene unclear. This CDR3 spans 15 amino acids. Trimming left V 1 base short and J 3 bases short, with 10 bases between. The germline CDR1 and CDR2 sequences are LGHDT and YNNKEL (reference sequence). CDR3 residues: CASSQGAGFGNTIYF. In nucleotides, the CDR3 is TGTGCCAGCAGCCAAGGCGCGGGGTTTGGAAACACCATATATTTT.

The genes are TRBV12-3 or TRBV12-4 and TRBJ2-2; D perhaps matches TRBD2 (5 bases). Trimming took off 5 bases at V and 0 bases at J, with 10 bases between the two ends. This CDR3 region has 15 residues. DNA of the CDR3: TGTGCCAGCAGTATCAAGCGGTCGAACACCGGGGAGCTGTTTTTT. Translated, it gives CASSIKRSNTGELFF.

Here the CDR3 reads CSVTSGRETQYF. The CDR3, as DNA: TGCAGTGTGACTAGCGGGAGGGAGACCCAGTACTTC. The chain is built from TRBV20-1 and TRBJ2-5; 13 positions agree with TRBD2. Germline loops: CDR1 DFQATT, CDR2 SNEGSKA (reference sequence). This CDR3 region has 12 residues. Trimming at V came to 7 bases and at J to 5 bases, leaving 1 base not matched to a gene.

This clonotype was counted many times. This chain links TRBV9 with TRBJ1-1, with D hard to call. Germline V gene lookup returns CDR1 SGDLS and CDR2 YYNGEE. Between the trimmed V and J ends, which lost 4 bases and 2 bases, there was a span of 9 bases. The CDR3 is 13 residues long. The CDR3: CASSTSVNTEAFF. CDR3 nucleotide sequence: TGTGCCAGCAGCACCTCGGTAAACACTGAAGCTTTCTTT.

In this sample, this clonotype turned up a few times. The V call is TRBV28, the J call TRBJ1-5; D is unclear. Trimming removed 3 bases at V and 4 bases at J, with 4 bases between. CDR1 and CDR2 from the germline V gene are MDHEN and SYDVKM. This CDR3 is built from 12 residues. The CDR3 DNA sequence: TGTGCCAGCAGTTTTAGGAATCAGCCCCAGCATTTT. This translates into CASSFRNQPQHF.

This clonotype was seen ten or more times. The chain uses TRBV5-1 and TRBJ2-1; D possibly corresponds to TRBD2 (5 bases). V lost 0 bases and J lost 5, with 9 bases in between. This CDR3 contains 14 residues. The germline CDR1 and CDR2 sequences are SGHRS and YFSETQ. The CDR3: CASSLDYGNNEQFF. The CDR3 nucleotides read TGCGCCAGCAGCTTGGATTACGGGAACAATGAGCAGTTCTTC.

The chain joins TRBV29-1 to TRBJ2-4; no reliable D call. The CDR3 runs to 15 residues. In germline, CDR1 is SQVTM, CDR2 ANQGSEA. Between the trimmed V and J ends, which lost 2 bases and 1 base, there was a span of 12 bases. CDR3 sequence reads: CSVEIPTVAKNIQYF. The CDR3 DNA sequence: TGCAGCGTTGAAATACCGACTGTGGCCAAAAACATTCAGTACTTC.

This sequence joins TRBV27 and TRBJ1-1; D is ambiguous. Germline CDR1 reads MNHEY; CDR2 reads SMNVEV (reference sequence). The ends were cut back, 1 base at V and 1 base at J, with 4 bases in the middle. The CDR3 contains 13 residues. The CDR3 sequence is CASSLWGNTEAFF. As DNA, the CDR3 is TGTGCCAGCAGTTTATGGGGGAACACTGAAGCTTTCTTT.

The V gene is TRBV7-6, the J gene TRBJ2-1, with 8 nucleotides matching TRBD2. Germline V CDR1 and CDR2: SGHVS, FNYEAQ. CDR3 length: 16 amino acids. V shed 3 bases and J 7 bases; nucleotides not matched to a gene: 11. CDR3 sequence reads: CASSLIPGGASNEQFF. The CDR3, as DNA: TGTGCCAGCAGCTTGATTCCCGGGGGGGCTTCGAATGAGCAGTTCTTC.

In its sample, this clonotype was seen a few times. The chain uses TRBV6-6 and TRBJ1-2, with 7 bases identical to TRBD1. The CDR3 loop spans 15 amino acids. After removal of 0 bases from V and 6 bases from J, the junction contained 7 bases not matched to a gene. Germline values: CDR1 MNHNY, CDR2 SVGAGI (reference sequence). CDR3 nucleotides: TGTGCCAGCAGTTACTCGGGAGGGGGCGCGGATGGCTACACCTTC. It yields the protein CASSYSGGGADGYTF.

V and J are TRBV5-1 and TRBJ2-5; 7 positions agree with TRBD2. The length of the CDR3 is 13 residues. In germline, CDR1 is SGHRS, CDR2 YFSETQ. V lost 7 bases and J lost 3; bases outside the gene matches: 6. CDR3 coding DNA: TGCGCCAGCGCCGCGGCGGGGGAAGAGACCCAGTACTTC. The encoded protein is CASAAAGEETQYF.

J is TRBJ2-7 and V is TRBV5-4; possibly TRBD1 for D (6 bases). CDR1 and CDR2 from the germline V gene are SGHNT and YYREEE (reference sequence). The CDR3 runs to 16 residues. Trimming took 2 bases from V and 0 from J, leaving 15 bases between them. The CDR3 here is CASSFVPGVSSYEQYF. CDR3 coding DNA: TGTGCCAGCAGCTTTGTTCCAGGGGTGAGCTCCTACGAGCAGTACTTC.

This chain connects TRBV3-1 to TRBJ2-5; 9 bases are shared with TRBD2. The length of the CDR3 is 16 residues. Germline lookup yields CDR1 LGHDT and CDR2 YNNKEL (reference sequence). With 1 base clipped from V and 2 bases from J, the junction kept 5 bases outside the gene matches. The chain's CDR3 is CASSQGAGGKQETQYF. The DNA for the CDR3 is TGTGCCAGCAGCCAAGGCGCGGGGGGGAAACAAGAGACCCAGTACTTC.